Below, one TCR beta chain is given with its context. These data are taken from a study of blood T cell repertoires in COVID-19. Across the whole study: Sample material is recorded as cDNA or gDNA derived from T cells, B-cell-depleted T cells, or PBMCs.

Germline V gene data show CDR1 as KGHSH and CDR2 as LQKENI. The CDR3 extends over 16 amino acids. Trimming took off 3 bases at V and 0 bases at J, with 14 bases between the two ends. Some clones are missing from TCRdb's copy, which holds only in-frame ones; the method was immunoSEQ multiplex PCR. The repertoire includes 250,000 to 300,000 clones, approximately 85% of them detected once, and 8% to 13% sits in the top ten. Sequenced: peripheral blood. The sequence came from a woman aged 70-85 years with acute or convalescent COVID-19. This chain joins TRBV18 and TRBJ1-2; D might be TRBD1 (6 bases). CDR3 DNA: TGTGCCAGCTCACCCCTTTGGGACACCACTAACTATGGCTACACCTTC. The encoded protein is CASSPLWDTTNYGYTF.